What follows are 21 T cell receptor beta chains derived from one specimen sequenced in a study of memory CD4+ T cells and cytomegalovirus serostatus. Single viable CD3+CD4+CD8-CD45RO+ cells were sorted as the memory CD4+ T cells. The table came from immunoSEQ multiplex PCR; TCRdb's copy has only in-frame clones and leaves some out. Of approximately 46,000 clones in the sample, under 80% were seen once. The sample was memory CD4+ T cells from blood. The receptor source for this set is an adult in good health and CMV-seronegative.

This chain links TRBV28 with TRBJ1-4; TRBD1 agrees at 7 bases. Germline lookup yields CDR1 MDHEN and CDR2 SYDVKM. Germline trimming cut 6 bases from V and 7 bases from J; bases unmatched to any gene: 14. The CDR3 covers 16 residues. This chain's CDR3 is CASSQGTATAGEKLFF. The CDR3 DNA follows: TGTGCCAGCAGCCAAGGGACAGCCACTGCGGGTGAAAAACTGTTTTTT.

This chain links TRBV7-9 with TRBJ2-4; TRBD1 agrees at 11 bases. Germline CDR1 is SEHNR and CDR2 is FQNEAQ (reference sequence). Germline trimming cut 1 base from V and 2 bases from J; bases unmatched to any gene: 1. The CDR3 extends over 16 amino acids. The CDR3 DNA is TGTGCCAGCAGCTTAGGGGACAGGGGGTCCAAAAACATTCAGTACTTC. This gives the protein CASSLGDRGSKNIQYF. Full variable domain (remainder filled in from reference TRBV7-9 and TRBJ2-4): DTGVSQNPRHKITKRGQNVTFRCDPISEHNRLYWYRQTLGQGPEFLTYFQNEAQLEKSRLLSDRFSAERPKGSFSTLEIQRTEQGDSAMYLCASSLGDRGSKNIQYFGAGTRLSVL.

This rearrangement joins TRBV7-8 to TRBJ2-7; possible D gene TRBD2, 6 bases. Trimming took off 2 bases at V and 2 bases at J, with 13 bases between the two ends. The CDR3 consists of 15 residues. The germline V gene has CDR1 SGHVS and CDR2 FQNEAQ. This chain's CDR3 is CASSLLGRRAYEQYF. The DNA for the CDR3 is TGTGCCAGCAGCTTATTGGGGAGGAGAGCCTACGAGCAGTACTTC.

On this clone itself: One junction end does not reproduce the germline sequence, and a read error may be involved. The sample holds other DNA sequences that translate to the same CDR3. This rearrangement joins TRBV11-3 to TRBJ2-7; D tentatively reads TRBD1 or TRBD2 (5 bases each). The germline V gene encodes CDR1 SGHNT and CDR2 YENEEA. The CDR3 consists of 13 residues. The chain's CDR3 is CASSFGGSYEQYF. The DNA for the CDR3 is TGTGCTAGCAGCTTTGGGGGTTCCTACGAGCAGTACTTC.

The CDR3 protein is CATSKGPGRRDEAFF. CDR3 nucleotide sequence: TGTGCCACCAGCAAGGGACCTGGGAGGCGGGATGAAGCTTTCTTT. The chain joins TRBV15 to TRBJ1-1, with D perhaps TRBD1 (5 bases). The germline CDR1 and CDR2 sequences are LNHNV and YYDKDF (reference sequence). CDR3 length: 15 amino acids. Trimming pared 4 bases from V and 7 bases from J, leaving 19 bases between.

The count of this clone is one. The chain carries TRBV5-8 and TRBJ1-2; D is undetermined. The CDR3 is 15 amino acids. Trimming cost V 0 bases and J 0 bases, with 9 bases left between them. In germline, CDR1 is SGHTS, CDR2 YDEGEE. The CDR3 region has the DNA TGTGCCAGCAGCTTGGGCTCCAACCCTAACTATGGCTACACCTTC. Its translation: CASSLGSNPNYGYTF.

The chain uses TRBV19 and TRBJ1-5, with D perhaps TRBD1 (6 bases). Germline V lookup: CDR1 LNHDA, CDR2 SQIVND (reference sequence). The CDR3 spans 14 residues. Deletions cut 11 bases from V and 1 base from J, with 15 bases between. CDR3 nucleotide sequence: TGTGCCGGCAAAGACAGGTACAGCAATCAGCCCCAGCATTTT. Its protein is CAGKDRYSNQPQHF.

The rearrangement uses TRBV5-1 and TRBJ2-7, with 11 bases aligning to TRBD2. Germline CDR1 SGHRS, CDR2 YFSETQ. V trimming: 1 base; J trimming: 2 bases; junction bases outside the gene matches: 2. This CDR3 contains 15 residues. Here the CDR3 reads CASSLTSGGTYEQYF. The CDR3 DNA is TGCGCCAGCAGCTTGACTAGCGGGGGTACCTACGAGCAGTACTTC.

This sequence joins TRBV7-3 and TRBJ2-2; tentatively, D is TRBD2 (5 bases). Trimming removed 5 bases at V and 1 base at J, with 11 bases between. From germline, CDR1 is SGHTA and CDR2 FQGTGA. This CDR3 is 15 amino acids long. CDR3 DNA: TGTGCCAGCAGCCCAAGGACTGAGAACACCGGGGAGCTGTTTTTT. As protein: CASSPRTENTGELFF.

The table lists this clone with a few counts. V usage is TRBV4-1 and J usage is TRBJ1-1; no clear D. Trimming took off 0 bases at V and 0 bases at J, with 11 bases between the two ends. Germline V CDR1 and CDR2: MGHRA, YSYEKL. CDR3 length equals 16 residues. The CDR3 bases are TGCGCCAGCAGCCAAGATTCGCAGTTAATGAACACTGAAGCTTTCTTT. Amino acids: CASSQDSQLMNTEAFF.

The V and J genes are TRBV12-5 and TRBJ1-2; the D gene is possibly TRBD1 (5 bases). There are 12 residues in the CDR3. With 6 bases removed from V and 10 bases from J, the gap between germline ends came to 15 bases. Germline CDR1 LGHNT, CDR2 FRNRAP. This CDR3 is CASGRDLFDYTF. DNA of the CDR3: TGTGCTAGTGGCCGGGACCTCTTTGACTACACCTTC.

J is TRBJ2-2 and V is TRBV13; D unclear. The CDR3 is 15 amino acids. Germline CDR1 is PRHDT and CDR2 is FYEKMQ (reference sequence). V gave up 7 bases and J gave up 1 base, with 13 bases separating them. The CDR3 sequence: CASILAGRNTGELFF. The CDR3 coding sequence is TGTGCCAGCATCTTGGCAGGAAGGAACACCGGGGAGCTGTTTTTT.

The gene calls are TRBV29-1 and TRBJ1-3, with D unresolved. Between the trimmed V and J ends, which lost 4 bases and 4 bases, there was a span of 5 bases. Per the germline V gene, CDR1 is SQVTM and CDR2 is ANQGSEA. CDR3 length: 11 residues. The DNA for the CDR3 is TGCAGCGTTGCCTTCGGAAACACCATATATTTT. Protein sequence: CSVAFGNTIYF.

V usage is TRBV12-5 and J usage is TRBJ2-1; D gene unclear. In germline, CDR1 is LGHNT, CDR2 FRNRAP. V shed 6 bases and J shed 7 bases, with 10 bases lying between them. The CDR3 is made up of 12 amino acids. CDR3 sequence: CASGERTNEQFF. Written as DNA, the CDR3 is TGTGCTAGTGGGGAGAGGACGAATGAGCAGTTCTTC.

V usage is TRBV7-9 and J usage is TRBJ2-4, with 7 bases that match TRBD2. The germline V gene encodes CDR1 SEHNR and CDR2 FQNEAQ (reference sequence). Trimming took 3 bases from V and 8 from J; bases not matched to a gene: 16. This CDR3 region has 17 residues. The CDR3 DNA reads TGTGCCAGCAGCTTTGGCCTCCGGGACTTTGCGGGAGACATTCAGTACTTC. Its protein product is CASSFGLRDFAGDIQYF.

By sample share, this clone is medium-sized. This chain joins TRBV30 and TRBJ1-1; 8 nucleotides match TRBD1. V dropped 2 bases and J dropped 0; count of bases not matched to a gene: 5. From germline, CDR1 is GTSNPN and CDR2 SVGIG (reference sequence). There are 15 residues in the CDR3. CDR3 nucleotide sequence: TGTGCCTGGAGTCCTTGGGACAGGATGAACACTGAAGCTTTCTTT. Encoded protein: CAWSPWDRMNTEAFF.

In nucleotides, the CDR3 is TGCGCCAGCAGCCCCCTGGGACAGGGGGCTAACGGGGAGCTGTTTTTT. Its translation is CASSPLGQGANGELFF. The gene calls are TRBV5-1 and TRBJ2-2; 12 bases are a match to TRBD1. The ends lost 4 bases at V and 7 bases at J; junction bases unmatched: 8. The CDR3 loop spans 16 amino acids. Germline assignment: CDR1 SGHRS and CDR2 YFSETQ.

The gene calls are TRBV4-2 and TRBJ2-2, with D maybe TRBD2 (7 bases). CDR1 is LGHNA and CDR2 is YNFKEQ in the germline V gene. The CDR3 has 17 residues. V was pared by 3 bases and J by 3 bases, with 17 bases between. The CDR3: CASSQSRGGGYTGELFF. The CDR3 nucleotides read TGTGCCAGCAGCCAGAGTAGGGGGGGAGGGTACACCGGGGAGCTGTTTTTT.

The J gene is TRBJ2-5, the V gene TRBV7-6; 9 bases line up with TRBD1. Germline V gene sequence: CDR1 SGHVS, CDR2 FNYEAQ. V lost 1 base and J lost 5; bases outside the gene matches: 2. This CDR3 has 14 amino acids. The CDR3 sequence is CASSLGTGAETQYF. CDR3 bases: TGTGCCAGCAGCTTAGGGACAGGGGCGGAGACCCAGTACTTC.

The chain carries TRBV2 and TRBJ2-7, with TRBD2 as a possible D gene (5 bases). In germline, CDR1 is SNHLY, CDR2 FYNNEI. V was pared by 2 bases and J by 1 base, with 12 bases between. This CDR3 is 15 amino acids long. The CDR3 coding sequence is TGTGCCAGCAGTGAAACTCGGACTGTTTCCTACGAGCAGTACTTC. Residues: CASSETRTVSYEQYF.

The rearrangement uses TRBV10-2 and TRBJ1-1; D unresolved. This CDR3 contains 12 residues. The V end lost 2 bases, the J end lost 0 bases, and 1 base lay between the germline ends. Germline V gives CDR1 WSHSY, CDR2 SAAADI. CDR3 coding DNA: TGCGCCAGCAGTGAGGTGAACACTGAAGCTTTCTTT. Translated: CASSEVNTEAFF.